This T cell receptor (beta chain) was identified during a study of spatial heterogeneity in lung cancer (dated by TCRdb to the late 2010s). Broadly, across the study: The donors were 65 to 85 patients from the lung TRACERx cohort who had early-stage, untreated non-small cell lung cancer. Follow-up PBMC samples were sequenced whenever the samples were available, and the median time to follow-up was approximately 24 months after resection. Both alpha and beta chains were TCR-sequenced in samples taken at surgery, namely 220 tumor regions, roughly 64 matched nontumor lung samples and 45 to 60 PBMC samples. More beta-chain than alpha-chain transcripts were consistently detected, likely reflecting higher beta-chain transcript abundance. The study quantitatively compared TCR alpha and beta repertoires across multiple tumor regions, matched nontumor lung and blood in non-small cell lung cancer. In the raw uncorrected reads, each unique combination of TCR and UMI appeared more than ten times on average. Nonsynonymous mutation counts, determined by whole-exome sequencing of tumor tissue, were related to TCR repertoire features. What the authors observed across the whole study: Additional single-cell paired TCR alpha and beta sequencing was considered necessary to confirm, at a functional level, the hypothesis that regional TCRs recognize regional mutations. Comparisons of baseline and follow-up blood repertoires included only 14 patients. Ubiquitous expanded tumor TCRs were detected in blood more often at tumor resection than at routine follow-up.

This clonotype was detected a few times. This clone's antigen is unknown. There are no base qualities to consult, and no much larger clone falls within one base. Receptor libraries were prepared by 5' RACE. Sequencing instrument: NextSeq 500. The TCR library protocol attached a unique molecular identifier to each TCR cDNA molecule to allow correction of PCR and sequencing errors. In the source study's methods: TCR identification, UMI-based error correction and CDR3 extraction were performed with Decombinator tools. Expanded TCRs were defined as those above a frequency of 2 per 1,000, corresponding to the top 1% of the tumor frequency distribution. Rényi diversity was computed with the R vegan package after subsampling each repertoire 100 times to 5,000 TCRs. To build CDR3 similarity networks, amino acid triplet string-kernel similarity was used, and CDR3s were connected when their pairwise similarity was above 0.82. TCRdb reran the public reads through fastp at Q25 and MiXCR, keeping productive beta chains. Each entry merges the rows of one CDR3 protein and shows their most common DNA and genes. Clone size and V and J calls follow TCRdb, not the original study. The sample table shows more than 95,000 distinct CDR3 sequences, and 12% are seen once. The leading ten clones occupy roughly 17% of the sample.

From cysteine to phenylalanine, the CDR3 is 14 amino acids long. The read is trimmed to its CDR3 DNA, 42 bases read in frame from base 1. The trim is 0 bases for V and 7 bases for J, with a gap of 7 bases between the germline ends. Looking up the germline V gene yields CDR1 MNHEY and CDR2 SVGAGI. The time point label, as the study defines it: blood at routine non-recurrence follow-up after resection. TCR sequencing used whole RNA extracted from tumor and nontumor lung tissue, or from cryopreserved PBMC samples, without cell sorting. Patients were selected for TCR sequencing only if sufficient RNA was available from at least two tumor regions.

The chain was built from TRBV6-5 and TRBJ1-6, with the D gene too uncertain to name. The material sequenced was PBMCs, taken at follow-up. The receptor's source is a male donor with early-stage non-small cell lung cancer. The nucleotide sequence reads as follows: TGTGCCAGCAGTTACTCGTTGGGAAATTCACCCCTCCACTTT. The resulting protein is CASSYSLGNSPLHF.